This T cell receptor (beta chain) was identified in a study of blood T cell repertoires in COVID-19. Authors' analysis steps: Amplified reference gene primers provided the basis for estimating nucleated cell counts. TCRdb's table, derived via immunoSEQ multiplex PCR, lists solely in-frame clones and lacks some. V and J calls plus clone size are reproduced from that table; the DNA served to infer D and trimming. The table lists 200,000 to 250,000 clones, about 83% of them singletons. V lost 0 bases and J lost 2; bases outside the gene matches: 7. CDR1 is SGHDN and CDR2 is FVKESK in the germline V gene. The CDR3 length is 17 residues.

The chain combines TRBV14 with TRBJ2-3, with 8 bases fitting TRBD1. The sequence was obtained from an elderly man with acute or convalescent COVID-19. The sample comprised peripheral blood. CDR3 amino acids: CASSQDRGLRNTDTQYF. The DNA of the CDR3 is TGTGCCAGCAGCCAAGACAGGGGGCTACGAAACACAGATACGCAGTATTTT.